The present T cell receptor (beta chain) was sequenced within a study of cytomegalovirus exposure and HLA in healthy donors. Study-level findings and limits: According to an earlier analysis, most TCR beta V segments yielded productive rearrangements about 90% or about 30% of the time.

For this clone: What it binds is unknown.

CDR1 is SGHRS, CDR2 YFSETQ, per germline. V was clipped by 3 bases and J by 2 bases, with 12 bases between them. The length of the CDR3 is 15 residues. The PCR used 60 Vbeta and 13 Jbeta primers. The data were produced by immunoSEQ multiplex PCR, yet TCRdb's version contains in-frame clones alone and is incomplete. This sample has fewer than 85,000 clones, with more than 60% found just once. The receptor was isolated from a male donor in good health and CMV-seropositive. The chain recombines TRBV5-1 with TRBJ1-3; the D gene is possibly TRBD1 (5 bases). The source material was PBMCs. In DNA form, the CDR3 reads TGCGCCAGCAGCTCTGGGGGGGTCCCTGGAAACACCATATATTTT. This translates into CASSSGGVPGNTIYF.